This T cell receptor beta chain was identified in a study of blood T cell repertoires in COVID-19. Study information: T cells, B-cell-depleted T cells, or PBMCs provided the cDNA or gDNA that served as material.

Generated by immunoSEQ multiplex PCR, the TCRdb table keeps only in-frame clones and is missing some. Found here are over 150,000 clones, approximately 83% of them singletons; the top ten hold around 2%. Trimming shortened V by 6 bases and J by 3 bases, and 9 bases separated the two germline ends. The germline CDR1 and CDR2 sequences are SNHLY and FYNNEI. The CDR3 is made up of 12 amino acids. The clonotype comes from a woman aged 80 or over with acute or convalescent COVID-19. The sequenced sample consisted of peripheral blood. This chain links TRBV2 with TRBJ2-7, with D maybe TRBD2 (5 bases). The CDR3 nucleotides read TGTGCCAGCAGATGGGAGAACTACGAGCAGTACTTC. It is translated as CASRWENYEQYF.